This T cell receptor beta chain is from a study of blood T cells in healthy people across ages (dated by TCRdb to about 2015). About the full investigation: Template switching captured roughly one uniquely barcoded TCR beta cDNA molecule per two T cells in model experiments. The study measured age-related changes in TCR beta repertoire diversity using deep sequencing normalized with unique cDNA molecular identifiers. The donors were divided into four age groups: young (average around 15 years), middle-aged (under 40), aged (approximately 62) and long-lived (roughly 82). Donors of different ages were randomly distributed across sequencing lanes to avoid experimental bias. Two additional independent replicas of 1 million unique cDNA reads from the same blood draw were analyzed for two donors (one aged 18 to 29 and one aged 80 or older). Broad study findings and their caveats: Estimates of total diversity from one million sequenced T cells were regarded as lower bounds and underestimates. Compared with the aged group, the long-lived group had more naive CD4+ T cells, fewer expanded clones and increased TCR diversity, suggesting age selection. Observed TCR beta diversity per million T cells fell roughly linearly with age, and a significant reduction was already apparent by age roughly 40. A strong correlation was found between observed TCR beta diversity and the percentage of naive T cells measured by flow cytometry. Bulk unsorted PBMC profiling prevented conclusive comparison of naive and antigen-experienced compartments. Because the CMV infection status of the donors was unknown, age-related changes in expanded clonotypes may potentially have been confounded.

Donors were 39 systemically healthy Caucasian individuals from Russia aged roughly 6 to 90 years. Each donor gave ten milliliters of peripheral blood, collected into EDTA-treated Vacutainer tubes. Ficoll-Paque density-gradient centrifugation was used to isolate PBMCs, with at least 6 million per sample. Trizol reagent was used to extract total RNA from the PBMCs, yielding at least 6 micrograms per sample. For every donor, flow cytometry on a PBMC aliquot measured the percentage of naive CD45RAhigh/CD27high T cells. The CDR3 numbers 12 residues from cysteine through phenylalanine. The CDR3 DNA has 36 bases and is translated from base 1. Taken from the germline V gene, the CDR1 and CDR2 loops are SNHLY and FYNNEI. V is pared back by 6 bases and J by 1 base, with 5 bases lying between the germline termini. The library was made by 5' RACE. TCRdb names Illumina HiSeq 2500 as the instrument used. A second roughly 6 to 12 cycle PCR used a sample-barcoded 5' primer and a J-beta primer mix. Each TCR beta cDNA molecule received a unique molecular identifier from a template-switch 5' adaptor carrying 12 random nucleotides. Each sample yielded at least 2.5 million CDR3-containing paired-end reads. The Mint cDNA synthesis kit, primed by a TRBC-specific oligonucleotide, was used to synthesize first-strand cDNA from all RNA. All cDNA was treated with uracil-DNA glycosylase and then went through a first 18-cycle PCR with the universal primers M1SS and BC2_uni_R. From the authors' description of their analysis: For normalization, 1 million high-quality reads were randomly selected from each sample, with every read carrying a distinct molecular identifier. Instead of being binned into consensus sequences, reads that shared molecular identifiers were thrown out. MiTCR, run with a Q25 quality threshold and the strictest error-elimination algorithm, handled CDR3 identification, clonotype clustering and error correction. A nonparametric unseen species model with Euler transformation was used to estimate lower-bound total TCR beta diversity. TCRdb reran the public reads through fastp at Q25 and MiXCR, keeping productive beta chains. Each CDR3 protein appears once, grouped with its most common genes and DNA. Here the V and J calls rest on TCRdb's processing, not on the authors' analysis. The table for this sample lists around 650,000 distinct CDR3 sequences; approximately 40% of them were counted only once. In total, the top ten clones hold about 32% of the sample.

Turning to this clonotype: The antigen it recognizes is unknown. No base quality information exists; no much larger clone differs at one position.

The material sequenced was blood. The sequence derives from a man older than 75 in good health. Recombination linked TRBV2 to TRBJ2-3, with no confidently assigned D gene. This receptor has the CDR3 CASRTGTDTQYF. The sequence in DNA is TGTGCCAGCAGGACGGGCACAGATACGCAGTATTTT.